The entry below gives a single T cell receptor (beta chain) sequence along with its context. Germline trimming cut 4 bases from V and 6 bases from J; bases unmatched to any gene: 17. This CDR3 spans 19 amino acids. From germline, CDR1 is LGHNA and CDR2 YNFKEQ. This specimen comes from a study of control samples from healthy donors and cancer patients. TCRdb's copy holds only in-frame clones and misses some; the assay was immunoSEQ multiplex PCR. The sample lists more than 95,000 clones; about four fifths were seen once. The sample taken for sequencing was blood. This clonotype originated in a woman aged 45-60 years in good health. The rearrangement joins TRBV4-2 to TRBJ1-6, with TRBD1 matching over 8 bases. Here the CDR3 reads CASSPSNEDRGLGNSPLHF. The DNA of the CDR3 is TGTGCCAGCAGCCCGTCGAACGAAGACAGGGGTTTAGGTAATTCACCCCTCCACTTT.